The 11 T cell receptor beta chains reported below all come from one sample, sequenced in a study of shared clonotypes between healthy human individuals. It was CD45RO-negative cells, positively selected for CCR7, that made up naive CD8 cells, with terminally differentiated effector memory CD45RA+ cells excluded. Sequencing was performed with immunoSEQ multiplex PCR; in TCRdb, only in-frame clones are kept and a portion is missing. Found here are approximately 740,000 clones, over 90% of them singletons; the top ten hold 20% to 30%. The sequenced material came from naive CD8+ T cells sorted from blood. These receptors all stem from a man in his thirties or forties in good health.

CDR3 residues: CASADGGYGYTF. CDR3 nucleotides: TGTGCCAGCGCAGACGGGGGCTATGGCTACACCTTC. The chain recombines TRBV7-9 with TRBJ1-2, with a weak D call TRBD1 (5 bases). Germline V lookup: CDR1 SEHNR, CDR2 FQNEAQ (reference sequence). CDR3 size: 12 residues. Trimming pared 8 bases from V and 4 bases from J, leaving 11 bases between.

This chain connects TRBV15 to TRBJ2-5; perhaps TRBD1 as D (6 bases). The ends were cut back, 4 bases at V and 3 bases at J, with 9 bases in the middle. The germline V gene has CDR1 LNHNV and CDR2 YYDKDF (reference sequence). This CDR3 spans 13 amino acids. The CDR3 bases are TGTGCCACCAGCACGACAGGAGAAGAGACCCAGTACTTC. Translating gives CATSTTGEETQYF.

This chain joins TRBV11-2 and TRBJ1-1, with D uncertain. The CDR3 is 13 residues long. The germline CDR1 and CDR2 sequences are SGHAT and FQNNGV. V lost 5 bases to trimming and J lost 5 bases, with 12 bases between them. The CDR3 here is CASSRRAWTEAFF. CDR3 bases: TGTGCCAGCAGCCGACGGGCTTGGACTGAAGCTTTCTTT.

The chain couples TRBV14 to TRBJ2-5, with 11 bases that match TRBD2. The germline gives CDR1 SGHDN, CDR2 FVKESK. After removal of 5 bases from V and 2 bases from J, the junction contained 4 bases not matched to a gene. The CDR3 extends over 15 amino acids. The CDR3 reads CASSYGTSGQETQYF. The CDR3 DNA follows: TGTGCCAGCAGCTACGGGACTAGCGGACAAGAGACCCAGTACTTC.

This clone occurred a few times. CDR3 nucleotides: TGTGCCAGTAGTATAGAGAGGGGAGCCGGCTACACCTTC. Protein: CASSIERGAGYTF. The chain has TRBV19 and TRBJ1-2, with D perhaps TRBD1 (5 bases). CDR3 length: 13 amino acids. Germline lookup yields CDR1 LNHDA and CDR2 SQIVND (reference sequence). V lost 0 bases and J 8 bases, leaving 10 bases between the germline ends.

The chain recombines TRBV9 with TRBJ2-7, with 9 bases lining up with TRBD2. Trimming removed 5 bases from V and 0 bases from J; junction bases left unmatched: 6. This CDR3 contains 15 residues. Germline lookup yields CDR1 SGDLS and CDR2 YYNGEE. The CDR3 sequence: CASSAKREDSYEQYF. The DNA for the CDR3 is TGTGCCAGCAGTGCTAAGCGGGAGGACTCCTACGAGCAGTACTTC.

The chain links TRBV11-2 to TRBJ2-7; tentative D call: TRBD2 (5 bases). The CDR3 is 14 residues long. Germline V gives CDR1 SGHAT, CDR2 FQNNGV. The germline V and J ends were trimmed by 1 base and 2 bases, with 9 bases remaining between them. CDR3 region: CASSLGGLAYEQYF. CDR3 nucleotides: TGTGCCAGCAGCTTAGGCGGGTTAGCCTACGAGCAGTACTTC. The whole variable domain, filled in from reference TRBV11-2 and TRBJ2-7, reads EAGVAQSPRYKIIEKRQSVAFWCNPISGHATLYWYQQILGQGPKLLIQFQNNGVVDDSQLPKDRFSAERLKGVDSTLKIQPAKLEDSAVYLCASSLGGLAYEQYFGPGTRLTVT.

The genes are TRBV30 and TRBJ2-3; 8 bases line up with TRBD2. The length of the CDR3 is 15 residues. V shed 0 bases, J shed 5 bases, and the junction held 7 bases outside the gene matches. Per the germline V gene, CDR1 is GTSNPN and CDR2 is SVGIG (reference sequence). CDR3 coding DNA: TGTGCCTGGAGTGTACAAGCGGGAGTCGAAGATACGCAGTATTTT. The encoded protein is CAWSVQAGVEDTQYF. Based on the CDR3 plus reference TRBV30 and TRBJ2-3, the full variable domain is SQTIHQWPATLVQPVGSPLSLECTVEGTSNPNLYWYRQAAGRGLQLLFYSVGIGQISSEVPQNLSASRPQDRQFILSSKKLLLSDSGFYLCAWSVQAGVEDTQYFGPGTRLTVL.

The CDR3 loop is CASSPGGGDTEAFF. CDR3 sequence (DNA): TGTGCCAGCTCCCCGGGGGGCGGAGACACTGAAGCTTTCTTT. The rearrangement uses TRBV9 and TRBJ1-1; possibly TRBD1 for D (6 bases). The CDR3 runs to 14 residues. The V and J ends lost 7 bases and 3 bases respectively, with 16 bases between them. CDR1 is SGDLS and CDR2 is YYNGEE in the germline V gene.

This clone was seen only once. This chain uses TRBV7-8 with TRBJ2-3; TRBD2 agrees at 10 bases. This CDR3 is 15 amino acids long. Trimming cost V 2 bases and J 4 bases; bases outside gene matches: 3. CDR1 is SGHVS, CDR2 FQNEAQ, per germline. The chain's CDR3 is CASSLFLAGADTQYF. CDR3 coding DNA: TGTGCCAGCAGCTTATTCCTAGCGGGAGCAGATACGCAGTATTTT.

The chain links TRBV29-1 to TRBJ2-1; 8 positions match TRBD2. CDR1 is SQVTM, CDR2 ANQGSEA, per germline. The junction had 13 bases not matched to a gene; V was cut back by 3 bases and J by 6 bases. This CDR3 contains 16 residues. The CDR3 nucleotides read TGCAGCGTTGAGGCCCCAGCGGGAGTATTTGGCAATGAGCAGTTCTTC. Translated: CSVEAPAGVFGNEQFF.